This TCR beta chain was recovered during a study of blood T cell repertoires in COVID-19. Method: immunoSEQ multiplex PCR; TCRdb's copy keeps in-frame clones and lacks some. The table records some 200,000 clones, nearly 90% of them present only once. Germline V gene data show CDR1 as SGHRS and CDR2 as YFSETQ. This CDR3 spans 14 amino acids. Trimming cost V 5 bases and J 10 bases; bases outside gene matches: 12. Sequenced input: peripheral blood. The genes are TRBV5-1 and TRBJ2-3; the match to TRBD2 covers 8 bases. The sequence was collected from a man aged 55 to 70 with active or convalescent COVID-19. Written as DNA, the CDR3 is TGCGCCAGCAGAGAAGGGACTAGGGAGTTTGCGCAGTATTTT. Translating it yields CASREGTREFAQYF.